This T cell receptor (beta chain) was sequenced in a study of OX40 agonist ivuxolimab in advanced cancers. For the study at large: Participants averaged roughly 57 years of age (range roughly 23 to 90) and were around 80% male. Study-level results: Relative to CD4+, CD8+ T cells held more expanded clones on average. Patients with a partial response at 0.1-3.0 mg/kg had among the lowest clonal expansion.

The CDR3 is made up of 12 amino acids. Germline loops: CDR1 LGHNA, CDR2 YSLEER. The V and J ends lost 1 base and 13 bases, in that order; junction bases with no gene match: 6. Patients were ineligible given autoimmune disease history or systemic immunosuppression. A note on this clone: What it binds is not known.

The assay was immunoSEQ multiplex PCR, and TCRdb's table has in-frame clones only and misses some. The sample contains 65,000 to 80,000 clones, around 80% of which appear only once. The chain is built from TRBV4-3 and TRBJ2-5; 7 nucleotides agree with TRBD1. This clonotype was obtained from an adult with an advanced solid tumor such as melanoma, head and neck, liver or kidney cancer. The sequencing here drew on CD4+ or CD8+ T cells sorted from blood, taken in a trial of the OX40 agonist ivuxolimab. The chain's CDR3 is CASSQGTGRRYF. CDR3 DNA: TGCGCCAGCAGCCAAGGGACAGGCAGGCGGTACTTC.